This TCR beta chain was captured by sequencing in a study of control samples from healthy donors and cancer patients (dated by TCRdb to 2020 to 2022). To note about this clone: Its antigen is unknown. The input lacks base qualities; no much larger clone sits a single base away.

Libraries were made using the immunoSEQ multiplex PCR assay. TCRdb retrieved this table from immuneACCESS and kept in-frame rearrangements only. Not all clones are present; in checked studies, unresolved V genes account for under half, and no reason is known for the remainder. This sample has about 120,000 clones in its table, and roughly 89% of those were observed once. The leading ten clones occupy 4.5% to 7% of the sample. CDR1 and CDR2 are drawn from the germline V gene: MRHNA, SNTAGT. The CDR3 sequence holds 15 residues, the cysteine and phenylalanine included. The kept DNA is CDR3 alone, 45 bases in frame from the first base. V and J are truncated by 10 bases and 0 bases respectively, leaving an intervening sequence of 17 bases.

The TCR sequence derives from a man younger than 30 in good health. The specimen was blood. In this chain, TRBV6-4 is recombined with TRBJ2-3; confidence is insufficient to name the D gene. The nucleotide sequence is TGTGCCATTCTTCCAGCACACTGTAGCACAGATACGCAGTATTTT. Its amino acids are CAILPAHCSTDTQYF.